The entry that follows covers one TCR beta chain sequence. These data belong to a study of T cell repertoires in ileal Crohn's disease. Overall study: Every patient was operated on for stricturing (roughly 61%) or penetrating (approximately 40%) complications. About half received postoperative treatment, 10 to 11 with thiopurines and 15 to 20 anti-TNF.

Per sample, around 0.55 micrograms of biopsy DNA were TCRB immunosequenced. The data were produced by immunoSEQ multiplex PCR, yet TCRdb's version contains in-frame clones alone and is incomplete. The sample includes under 6,500 clones, around 80% of them seen just once. The CDR3 is 14 residues long. V was shortened by 4 bases and J by 1 base, with 11 bases between the two germline ends. Per germline, CDR1 SGHRS and CDR2 YFSETQ. Sequencing was carried out using ileal tissue. V and J are TRBV5-1 and TRBJ1-1; D is unclear. The sequence was collected from an adult with Crohn's disease. CDR3: CASSPGGGNTEAFF. CDR3 DNA: TGCGCCAGCAGCCCGGGTGGAGGGAACACTGAAGCTTTCTTT. Supplemented by reference TRBV5-1 and TRBJ1-1, the full variable domain reads KAGVTQTPRYLIKTRGQQVTLSCSPISGHRSVSWYQQTPGQGLQFLFEYFSETQRNKGNFPGRFSGRQFSNSRSEMNVSTLELGDSALYLCASSPGGGNTEAFFGQGTRLTVV.